This T cell receptor (beta chain) came from a study of cytomegalovirus exposure and HLA in healthy donors. PCR amplification relied on 60 Vbeta primers (plus 13 Jbeta primers). The data were produced by immunoSEQ multiplex PCR, yet TCRdb's version contains in-frame clones alone and is incomplete. In the table there are fewer than 110,000 clones, 60% to 80% of which are singletons. The sequenced sample consisted of PBMCs. The TCR was taken from a man aged 45 to 65 in good health and CMV-seropositive.

The CDR3 protein is CASRQGTGGWGEQYF. The CDR3 DNA follows: TGTGCCAGCAGACAGGGGACAGGGGGCTGGGGCGAGCAGTACTTC. The chain joins TRBV27 to TRBJ2-7, with 12 bases identical to TRBD1. Per the germline V gene, CDR1 is MNHEY and CDR2 is SMNVEV (reference sequence). V was clipped by 6 bases and J by 6 bases; unmatched bases: 9. The CDR3 sequence is 15 residues long.